The sequence of this T cell receptor beta chain was determined in a study of naive and memory T cell subsets. Trimming took 6 bases from V and 1 from J, leaving 9 bases between them. This CDR3 comprises 12 residues. Germline values: CDR1 SQVTM, CDR2 ANQGSEA. Sample share makes this clonotype large. Amplification of ligated cDNA took four PCR rounds with SP2 and nested alpha and beta constant primers. Blood and skin TCR RNA was reverse transcribed with alpha and beta constant primers. TCRdb processed the UMI-ligation and nested PCR reads anew with MiXCR; each CDR3 protein has one entry. Of some 700 distinct CDR3 sequences in the sample, roughly 6% were seen once. TCR cDNA received a 3' ligated oligonucleotide that carried a UMI.

This clonotype was sampled from an adult in good health. The gene calls are TRBV29-1 and TRBJ1-1; perhaps TRBD1 as D (6 bases). The sample was skin, taken from a tuberculin skin test site or a saline-injected site (not recorded which). The CDR3 DNA sequence: TGCAGCGTACAGACAGGGAACACTGAAGCTTTCTTT. Protein: CSVQTGNTEAFF.